This T cell receptor (beta chain) was identified during a study of regulatory T cells in long-lasting Graves disease. The overall study: Antithyroid drugs had been given to newly diagnosed Graves' patients for under 3 months. Study-wide results and caveats: Persistent cases favored TRBV28, TRBJ1-2 and TRBJ2-5. Persistent Graves' cases showed lower TCR diversity than newly diagnosed cases.

Time point reported: newly diagnosed GD, antithyroid drugs for less than 3 months. From RNA extracted from PBMCs, the TCR library was made. Many counts were recorded for this clonotype. Its antigen is currently unknown. Researchers made TCR beta libraries by using iRepertoire HTBI primers and running Arm-PCR on CDR3 regions. TCRdb reprocessed the multiplex PCR reads with MiXCR, giving one entry per CDR3 protein. Altogether around 470,000 distinct CDR3 sequences are present, roughly 15% being singletons, with the ten largest covering approximately 15%. The V segment lost 6 bases and the J segment 0 bases; nucleotides outside the gene matches: 12. Germline CDR1 and CDR2: MDHEN and SYDVKM. The CDR3 sequence is 18 residues long. These data are also associated with another study on T cells in Graves' hyperthyroidism and ophthalmopathy. That publication notes: By a 13 V-J model, ophthalmopathy was set apart from stable hyperthyroidism.

The clonotype was recovered from a woman in her forties or fifties with Graves disease. The sample here was peripheral blood mononuclear cells (PBMCs), taken at new diagnosis, from a patient treated with antithyroid drugs. This chain joins TRBV28 and TRBJ2-1, with 9 bases that match TRBD1. The CDR3 nucleotides read TGTGCCAGCAGGAAAGGACAGGGGAGTATTGGCTCCTACAATGAGCAGTTCTTC. As protein: CASRKGQGSIGSYNEQFF.